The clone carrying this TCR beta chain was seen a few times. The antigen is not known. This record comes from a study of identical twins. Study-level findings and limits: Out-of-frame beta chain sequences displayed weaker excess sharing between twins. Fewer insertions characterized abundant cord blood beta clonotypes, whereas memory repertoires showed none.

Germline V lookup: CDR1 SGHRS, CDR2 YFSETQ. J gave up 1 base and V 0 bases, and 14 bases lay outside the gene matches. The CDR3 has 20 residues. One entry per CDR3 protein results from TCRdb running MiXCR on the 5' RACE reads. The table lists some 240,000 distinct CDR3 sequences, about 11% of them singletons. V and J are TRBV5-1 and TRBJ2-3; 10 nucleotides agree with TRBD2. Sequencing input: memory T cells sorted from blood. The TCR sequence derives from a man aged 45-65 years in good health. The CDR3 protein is CASSLEQDAGLAGGTDTQYF. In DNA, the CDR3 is TGCGCCAGCAGCTTGGAACAGGACGCCGGGCTAGCGGGAGGCACAGATACGCAGTATTTT.